The next 15 T cell receptor beta chains were all read from a single sample in a study of monozygotic twins with cystic fibrosis. Produced via immunoSEQ multiplex PCR; TCRdb's table is partial and in-frame only. The sample has about 22,000 clones, 97% seen once; the top ten hold 0.12% to 0.15%. Sequencing used blood. The source of these receptors is a girl between 5 and 17 years old with cystic fibrosis.

The J gene is TRBJ1-1, the V gene TRBV10-3; no definite D call. The V end lost 6 bases, the J end lost 1 base, and 12 bases lay between the germline ends. The CDR3 length is 14 residues. CDR1 ENHRY and CDR2 SYGVKD come from the germline V gene. As DNA, the CDR3 is TGTGCCATCAGCCTAGGCGATTCGAACACTGAAGCTTTCTTT. Translating gives CAISLGDSNTEAFF.

This clone appeared a few times. The chain combines TRBV29-1 with TRBJ1-5; D might be TRBD1 (5 bases). CDR3 length: 13 residues. The V gene lost 3 bases and the J gene lost 7 bases, with 13 bases spanning the gap. Germline V gene sequence: CDR1 SQVTM, CDR2 ANQGSEA. CDR3 loop: CSVEAGLGQPQHF. The CDR3 DNA reads as TGCAGCGTTGAGGCAGGGTTGGGACAGCCCCAGCATTTT.

The chain joins TRBV10-3 to TRBJ1-2, with D possibly TRBD1 on 6 matching bases. The CDR3 totals 16 residues. Germline lookup yields CDR1 ENHRY and CDR2 SYGVKD. V dropped 3 bases and J dropped 3 bases, with 17 bases sitting between them. The DNA of the CDR3 is TGTGCCATCAGTGACTATGGGGGCGGGGGAGACTATGGCTACACCTTC. It is translated as CAISDYGGGGDYGYTF.

J is TRBJ2-5 and V is TRBV4-3; tentatively, D is TRBD2 (6 bases). Germline V gene lookup returns CDR1 LGHNA and CDR2 YSLEER. V lost 4 bases and J lost 5, with 20 bases in between. CDR3 size: 16 residues. The CDR3 is CASSLTSGGAGETQYF. Here the CDR3 DNA reads TGCGCCAGCAGCCTCACAAGCGGCGGGGCCGGGGAGACCCAGTACTTC.

V is TRBV18 and J is TRBJ1-4; 7 bases line up with TRBD1. Germline values: CDR1 KGHSH, CDR2 LQKENI. The CDR3 is 15 amino acids. Germline trimming cut 3 bases from V and 4 bases from J; bases unmatched to any gene: 5. CDR3 in DNA: TGTGCCAGCTCACCGGGGACAGAAGTTAATGAAAAACTGTTTTTT. This gives the protein CASSPGTEVNEKLFF.

The chain is built from TRBV9 and TRBJ2-7; 7 bases line up with TRBD2. The V gene end was trimmed by 3 bases and the J gene end by 6 bases; junction bases not matched to a gene: 9. The CDR3 has 14 residues. Germline lookup yields CDR1 SGDLS and CDR2 YYNGEE. Written as DNA, the CDR3 is TGTGCCAGCAGCGAGCGGGGCTCCGGAGGCGAGCAGTACTTC. It yields the protein CASSERGSGGEQYF. The full variable domain, its missing parts supplied by reference TRBV9 and TRBJ2-7, is DSGVTQTPKHLITATGQRVTLRCSPRSGDLSVYWYQQSLDQGLQFLIQYYNGEERAKGNILERFSAQQFPDLHSELNLSSLELGDSALYFCASSERGSGGEQYFGPGTRLTVT.

This chain joins TRBV4-1 and TRBJ2-1, with 15 nucleotides matching TRBD2. V dropped 5 bases and J dropped 7; count of bases not matched to a gene: 3. Per the germline V gene, CDR1 is MGHRA and CDR2 is YSYEKL. The CDR3 is 15 residues long. For the CDR3, the DNA is TGCGCCAGCAGCTTTGGACTAGCGGGAGGGAATGAGCAGTTCTTC. It codes for CASSFGLAGGNEQFF.

This sequence joins TRBV15 and TRBJ2-1; D may match TRBD1 or TRBD2 (6 bases each). CDR1 is LNHNV, CDR2 YYDKDF, per germline (reference sequence). V lost 0 bases to trimming and J lost 0 bases, with 15 bases between them. The CDR3 runs 18 residues. The DNA for the CDR3 is TGTGCCACCAGCAGAGAAAGGGGGGCGTCCAGCTCCTACAATGAGCAGTTCTTC. Translated, it gives CATSRERGASSSYNEQFF.

V usage is TRBV10-3 and J usage is TRBJ2-5; TRBD1 aligns across 7 bases. This CDR3 has 16 residues. In germline, CDR1 is ENHRY, CDR2 SYGVKD. The ends lost 6 bases at V and 4 bases at J; junction bases unmatched: 14. The CDR3 region has the DNA TGTGCCATCAGGACCACTAAGACAGGGTCTGGAGAGACCCAGTACTTC. Translation: CAIRTTKTGSGETQYF.

The genes are TRBV18 and TRBJ2-3; 7 bases match TRBD1. The germline gives CDR1 KGHSH, CDR2 LQKENI. The V gene end was trimmed by 0 bases and the J gene end by 5 bases; junction bases not matched to a gene: 5. There are 15 residues in the CDR3. This CDR3 is CASSPPGTAGDTQYF. CDR3 nucleotides: TGTGCCAGCTCACCACCGGGGACAGCTGGAGATACGCAGTATTTT.

The CDR3 is CASSQTGVGLFF. The CDR3 DNA follows: TGTGCCAGCAGTCAGACAGGGGTGGGGCTGTTTTTT. V and J are TRBV6-1 and TRBJ2-2; 8 bases fit TRBD1. Trimming at V came to 5 bases and at J to 13 bases, leaving 6 bases not matched to a gene. CDR3 length: 12 amino acids. The germline V gene encodes CDR1 MNHNS and CDR2 SASEGT.

V usage is TRBV6-5 and J usage is TRBJ1-4; D possibly corresponds to TRBD1 (6 bases). CDR1 and CDR2 from the germline V gene are MNHEY and SVGAGI. CDR3 length: 13 amino acids. V was clipped by 10 bases and J by 3 bases, with 12 bases between them. CDR3 sequence (DNA): TGTGCCACCCAGGGGACTCCTAATGAAAAACTGTTTTTT. Amino acid sequence: CATQGTPNEKLFF.

This clone occurred once. The gene calls are TRBV5-1 and TRBJ2-2; D unclear. The CDR3 contains 14 residues. Trimming shortened V by 6 bases and J by 1 base, and 10 bases separated the two germline ends. Germline V lookup: CDR1 SGHRS, CDR2 YFSETQ. CDR3 residues: CASTQRQNTGELFF. The DNA for the CDR3 is TGCGCCAGCACCCAAAGACAGAACACCGGGGAGCTGTTTTTT.

This clone showed up just a few times. The chain combines TRBV10-3 with TRBJ2-6; possibly TRBD2 for D (6 bases). The ends were cut back, 4 bases at V and 0 bases at J, with 19 bases in the middle. This CDR3 region has 19 residues. Looked up from germline, CDR1 is ENHRY and CDR2 is SYGVKD. As DNA, the CDR3 is TGTGCCATCAGTGGGGGGTTGCGGGAAAAAAGCTCTGGGGCCAACGTCCTGACTTTC. Protein: CAISGGLREKSSGANVLTF.

The CDR3 DNA reads as TGTGCCTGGAGCGAGGGCCAATTTTTTTATAATTCACCCCTCCACTTT. It is translated as CAWSEGQFFYNSPLHF. The rearrangement joins TRBV30 to TRBJ1-6; D is undetermined. The CDR3 sequence is 16 residues long. Germline assignment: CDR1 GTSNPN and CDR2 SVGIG (reference sequence). The V end lost 3 bases, the J end lost 4 bases, and 16 bases lay between the germline ends. Complete variable domain (other parts from reference TRBV30 and TRBJ1-6): SQTIHQWPATLVQPVGSPLSLECTVEGTSNPNLYWYRQAAGRGLQLLFYSVGIGQISSEVPQNLSASRPQDRQFILSSKKLLLSDSGFYLCAWSEGQFFYNSPLHFGNGTRLTVT.